The next 6 T cell receptor beta chains were all read from a single sample in a study of shared clonotypes between healthy human individuals (dated by TCRdb to between 2020 and 2021). CD8 naive samples were obtained by positive selection for CCR7 among CD45RO-negative cells, yielding a CD45RA+CCR7+ population from which TemRA cells were excluded. Library method: the immunoSEQ multiplex PCR assay. In TCRdb, the immuneACCESS table is reduced to in-frame sequences with V and J assigned. These tables do not hold every clone; where another copy was compared, an unresolved V gene accounts for under half, and the others remain unexplained. For this sample there are about 1,800,000 clones; approximately 95% appear just once. The top ten clones comprise less than 1.5% of the sample. Sample: naive CD8+ T cells sorted from blood. Per the publication, the cell subset or site label means: CD45RA+CCR7+. These receptors were collected from a man aged 18 to 29 in good health.

The chain recombines TRBV7-2 with TRBJ2-6, with 8 nucleotides matching TRBD1. Germline V gives CDR1 SGHTA, CDR2 FQGNSA. The CDR3 runs to 17 residues. V shed 8 bases and J 2 bases; nucleotides not matched to a gene: 11. The CDR3 nucleotides read TGTGCCAGCCCAGGTTGGCAGGGGGCTGCTGGGGCCAACGTCCTGACTTTC. This encodes CASPGWQGAAGANVLTF.

The chain couples TRBV11-2 to TRBJ2-1; 8 nucleotides align to TRBD2. From germline, CDR1 is SGHAT and CDR2 FQNNGV. V lost 5 bases and J lost 7; bases outside the gene matches: 1. The CDR3 is 12 amino acids. CDR3: CASSPSGNEQFF. The CDR3 coding sequence is TGTGCCAGCAGCCCTAGCGGGAATGAGCAGTTCTTC.

This chain joins TRBV29-1 and TRBJ2-1, with no clear D. The CDR3 runs to 14 residues. Germline CDR1 is SQVTM and CDR2 is ANQGSEA. V dropped 3 bases and J dropped 2 bases, with 11 bases sitting between them. CDR3 bases: TGCAGCGTTGATGGCACAGTAACCTACAATGAGCAGTTCTTC. Protein sequence: CSVDGTVTYNEQFF.

Concerning this clone itself: The same CDR3 can be traced to other DNA sequences in this sample. The chain is built from TRBV7-9 and TRBJ1-1; 7 bases map to TRBD1. The CDR3 is 14 amino acids. In germline, CDR1 is SEHNR, CDR2 FQNEAQ (reference sequence). Trimming at V came to 1 base and at J to 5 bases, leaving 4 bases not matched to a gene. The CDR3 region is CASSLGQGLTEAFF. In DNA form, the CDR3 reads TGTGCCAGCAGCTTAGGACAGGGATTGACTGAAGCTTTCTTT.

CDR3 amino acids: CSVGENGDEQYF. DNA of the CDR3: TGCAGCGTTGGTGAGAACGGGGACGAGCAGTACTTC. The chain combines TRBV29-1 with TRBJ2-7; a weak D match, TRBD2 (5 bases). V lost 4 bases and J lost 5, with 12 bases in between. The germline V gene encodes CDR1 SQVTM and CDR2 ANQGSEA. This CDR3 has 12 amino acids.

CDR3 residues: CASSLAQGSFYEQYF. The CDR3 nucleotides read TGCGCCAGCAGCTTGGCTCAGGGGTCCTTCTACGAGCAGTACTTC. V and J are TRBV5-1 and TRBJ2-7; the D gene is possibly TRBD1 (6 bases). There are 15 residues in the CDR3. Germline loops: CDR1 SGHRS, CDR2 YFSETQ. The V and J ends lost 0 bases and 3 bases respectively, with 13 bases between them.